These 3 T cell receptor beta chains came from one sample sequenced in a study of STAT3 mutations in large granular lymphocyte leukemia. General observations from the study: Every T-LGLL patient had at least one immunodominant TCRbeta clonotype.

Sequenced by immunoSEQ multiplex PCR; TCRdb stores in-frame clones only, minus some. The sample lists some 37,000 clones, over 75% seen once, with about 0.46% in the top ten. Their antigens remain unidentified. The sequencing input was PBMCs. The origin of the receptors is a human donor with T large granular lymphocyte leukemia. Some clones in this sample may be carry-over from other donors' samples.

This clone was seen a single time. The CDR3 reads CASTVGGEAKNIQYF. The CDR3 DNA sequence: TGTGCCAGCACCGTGGGGGGGGAGGCCAAAAACATTCAGTACTTC. The chain couples TRBV11-3 to TRBJ2-4; 7 nucleotides align to TRBD2. This CDR3 spans 15 amino acids. Germline V lookup: CDR1 SGHNT, CDR2 YENEEA. Unmatched junction bases numbered 7, after V lost 7 bases and J lost 1 base.

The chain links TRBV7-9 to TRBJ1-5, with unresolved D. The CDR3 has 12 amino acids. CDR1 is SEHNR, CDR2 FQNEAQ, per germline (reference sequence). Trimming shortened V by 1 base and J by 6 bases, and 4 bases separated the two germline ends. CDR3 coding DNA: TGTGCCAGCAGCTTAGTGGCTCAGCCCCAGCATTTT. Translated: CASSLVAQPQHF.

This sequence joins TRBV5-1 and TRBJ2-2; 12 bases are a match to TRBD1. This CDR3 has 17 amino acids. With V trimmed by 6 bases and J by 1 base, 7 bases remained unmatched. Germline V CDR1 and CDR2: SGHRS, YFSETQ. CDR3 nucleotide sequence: TGCGCCAGCACCGGAGGGACAGGGGGCATGAACACCGGGGAGCTGTTTTTT. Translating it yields CASTGGTGGMNTGELFF. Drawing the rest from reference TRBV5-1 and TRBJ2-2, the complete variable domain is KAGVTQTPRYLIKTRGQQVTLSCSPISGHRSVSWYQQTPGQGLQFLFEYFSETQRNKGNFPGRFSGRQFSNSRSEMNVSTLELGDSALYLCASTGGTGGMNTGELFFGEGSRLTVL.